Shown below are 27 T cell receptor beta chains from a single sample sequenced in a study of radiation and T cells in renal cell carcinoma. The data were produced by immunoSEQ multiplex PCR, yet TCRdb's version contains in-frame clones alone and is incomplete. The sample comprises some 75,000 clones, roughly 82% of which are singletons, and approximately 6% rests with the top ten. The time point: blood 2 weeks post-SBRT. Regarding treatment: 15 Gy SBRT to primary tumor, nephrectomy 4 weeks later. Sequencing was performed on blood, taken from a patient whose treatment included radiotherapy and nephrectomy. All receptors derive from a man aged 55 to 69 with renal cell carcinoma.

The rearrangement joins TRBV4-2 to TRBJ1-1, with no clear D. Germline V gene lookup returns CDR1 LGHNA and CDR2 YNFKEQ. V was clipped by 0 bases and J by 1 base, with 9 bases between them. The CDR3 loop spans 15 amino acids. The CDR3 DNA reads TGTGCCAGCAGCCAAGATCGAGGGTCGAACACTGAAGCTTTCTTT. Protein sequence: CASSQDRGSNTEAFF.

V and J are TRBV27 and TRBJ2-1; 8 bases are shared with TRBD2. This CDR3 is 15 amino acids long. J lost 7 bases, V lost 7 bases, and 12 bases had no gene match. Germline CDR1 reads MNHEY; CDR2 reads SMNVEV (reference sequence). This CDR3 reads CASTTIMSGSNEQFF. For the CDR3, the DNA is TGTGCCAGCACCACTATTATGAGCGGGAGTAATGAGCAGTTCTTC.

J is TRBJ2-3 and V is TRBV11-2; TRBD2 matches 14 bases. Germline V CDR1 and CDR2: SGHAT, FQNNGV. The V segment lost 2 bases and the J segment 3 bases; nucleotides outside the gene matches: 7. The CDR3 runs to 18 residues. The CDR3 DNA sequence: TGTGCCAGCAGCTTAATAGGGACTAGCGGGAGAGGGACAGATACGCAGTATTTT. It encodes CASSLIGTSGRGTDTQYF.

The CDR3 coding sequence is TGTGCCAGCAGGGCCGGGACAGTGAACACTGAAGCTTTCTTT. It is translated as CASRAGTVNTEAFF. The chain carries TRBV28 and TRBJ1-1; 7 nucleotides match TRBD1. Germline values: CDR1 MDHEN, CDR2 SYDVKM. Trimming cost V 6 bases and J 0 bases; bases outside gene matches: 4. The CDR3 is 14 amino acids.

J is TRBJ2-1 and V is TRBV23-1; a possible D gene is TRBD2 (5 bases). TRBV23-1 is labeled an ORF, and its function is uncertain. Trimming took off 8 bases at V and 11 bases at J, with 19 bases between the two ends. The CDR3 is 13 amino acids. The CDR3 sequence: CASVRGLERKQFF. CDR3 in DNA: TGCGCCAGCGTTCGCGGACTGGAACGAAAGCAGTTCTTC.

The chain couples TRBV27 to TRBJ2-1, with D possibly being TRBD1 (5 bases). V lost 5 bases and J lost 6, with 11 bases in between. The V gene's germline CDR1 is MNHEY and CDR2 SMNVEV (reference sequence). The CDR3 has 13 residues. The CDR3 spells CASSTRAGNEQFF. CDR3 nucleotide sequence: TGTGCCAGCAGTACCAGGGCCGGCAATGAGCAGTTCTTC.

This chain joins TRBV27 and TRBJ1-2; D is perhaps TRBD1 (6 bases). Germline V lookup: CDR1 MNHEY, CDR2 SMNVEV (reference sequence). Trimming took off 0 bases at V and 9 bases at J, with 14 bases between the two ends. The CDR3 spans 14 residues. The CDR3 here is CASSLSAQGLRYTF. The CDR3 DNA reads TGTGCCAGCAGTTTATCGGCGCAGGGGTTGCGCTACACCTTC.

This rearrangement joins TRBV7-2 to TRBJ2-1; TRBD2 matches at 10 bases. CDR3 size: 16 residues. V was clipped by 5 bases and J by 8 bases; unmatched bases: 12. CDR1 is SGHTA, CDR2 FQGNSA, per germline. As DNA, the CDR3 is TGTGCCAGCAGCGGGTGGCCTAGCGGGAGTAGGGATGAGCAGTTCTTC. Translation gives CASSGWPSGSRDEQFF.

The chain links TRBV6-5 to TRBJ2-1; the match to TRBD2 covers 13 bases. The CDR3 totals 15 residues. CDR1 is MNHEY, CDR2 SVGAGI, per germline. V trimming: 2 bases; J trimming: 6 bases; junction bases outside the gene matches: 1. The CDR3 nucleotides are TGTGCCAGCAGTTACGGGACTAGCGGGATCAATGAGCAGTTCTTC. Translated: CASSYGTSGINEQFF.

The table lists this clone with a few counts. This chain uses TRBV19 with TRBJ1-6; 7 nucleotides match TRBD1. The junction had 10 bases not matched to a gene; V was cut back by 7 bases and J by 10 bases. The V gene's germline CDR1 is LNHDA and CDR2 SQIVND (reference sequence). The CDR3 is 14 residues long. CDR3 DNA: TGTGCCAGTACCTCGGGACAGACCGCCTCACCCCTCCACTTT. This gives the protein CASTSGQTASPLHF. The whole variable domain, remainder taken from reference TRBV19 and TRBJ1-6, is DGGITQSPKYLFRKEGQNVTLSCEQNLNHDAMYWYRQDPGQGLRLIYYSQIVNDFQKGDIAEGYSVSREKKESFPLTVTSAQKNPTAFYLCASTSGQTASPLHFGNGTRLTVT.

This sequence joins TRBV29-1 and TRBJ2-2, with 8 bases identical to TRBD2. Germline CDR1 and CDR2: SQVTM and ANQGSEA. V dropped 4 bases and J dropped 7; count of bases not matched to a gene: 8. The CDR3 loop spans 14 amino acids. The CDR3 protein is CSVGAGGYVGELFF. CDR3 nucleotide sequence: TGCAGCGTTGGGGCGGGAGGATATGTCGGGGAGCTGTTTTTT.

In its sample, this clone was seen a few times. The genes are TRBV4-1 and TRBJ1-5; D gene unclear. The CDR3 runs 17 residues. Trimming shortened V by 4 bases and J by 7 bases, and 23 bases separated the two germline ends. Per germline, CDR1 MGHRA and CDR2 YSYEKL. CDR3 DNA sequence: TGCGCCAGCAGCCGAGGCCCTCGAGACACCCGAGGGCAGCCCCAGCATTTT. Protein: CASSRGPRDTRGQPQHF.

This CDR3 reads CASSLGPGLENEQFF. CDR3 DNA: TGCGCCAGCAGCTTGGGTCCAGGGCTTGAAAATGAGCAGTTCTTC. V gene TRBV5-1 combines with J gene TRBJ2-1; possibly TRBD1 for D (5 bases). V shed 0 bases and J shed 7 bases, with 14 bases lying between them. Germline loops: CDR1 SGHRS, CDR2 YFSETQ. This CDR3 has 15 amino acids. Full variable domain (rest looked up from reference TRBV5-1 and TRBJ2-1): KAGVTQTPRYLIKTRGQQVTLSCSPISGHRSVSWYQQTPGQGLQFLFEYFSETQRNKGNFPGRFSGRQFSNSRSEMNVSTLELGDSALYLCASSLGPGLENEQFFGPGTRLTVL.

This chain uses TRBV7-7 with TRBJ1-3; 8 nucleotides agree with TRBD1. After removal of 1 base from V and 8 bases from J, the junction contained 7 bases not matched to a gene. CDR1 SSHAT and CDR2 FNYEAQ come from the germline V gene (reference sequence). The CDR3 runs to 15 residues. CDR3 sequence reads: CASSLGTGHSDTIYF. CDR3 DNA sequence: TGTGCCAGCAGCTTAGGGACAGGGCATTCGGACACCATATATTTT.

The chain carries TRBV28 and TRBJ1-5; TRBD1 is a possible D gene (5 bases). The CDR3 has 17 residues. The V end was cut by 1 base, the J end by 0 bases, with 13 bases between. In germline, CDR1 is MDHEN, CDR2 SYDVKM. DNA of the CDR3: TGTGCCAGCAGTTTATTCGGGGGGGTATATAGCAATCAGCCCCAGCATTTT. This encodes CASSLFGGVYSNQPQHF. Together with reference TRBV28 and TRBJ1-5, the CDR3 gives the full variable domain: DVKVTQSSRYLVKRTGEKVFLECVQDMDHENMFWYRQDPGLGLRLIYFSYDVKMKEKGDIPEGYSVSREKKERFSLILESASTNQTSMYLCASSLFGGVYSNQPQHFGDGTRLSIL.

The rearrangement links TRBV6-5 to TRBJ1-4, with TRBD1 matching over 8 bases. Per germline, CDR1 MNHEY and CDR2 SVGAGI. This CDR3 contains 14 residues. V was clipped by 6 bases and J by 7 bases; unmatched bases: 7. The CDR3 nucleotides are TGTGCCAGCAGGCCCCAGGGGGCAGGTGAAAAACTGTTTTTT. The encoded protein is CASRPQGAGEKLFF.

CDR3: CAAARTGRTEAFF. CDR3 bases: TGTGCCGCCGCCCGGACAGGGCGAACTGAAGCTTTCTTT. The chain combines TRBV2 with TRBJ1-1, with 8 bases identical to TRBD1. Per germline, CDR1 SNHLY and CDR2 FYNNEI. This CDR3 has 13 amino acids. Germline trimming cut 11 bases from V and 5 bases from J; bases unmatched to any gene: 10.

This sequence joins TRBV25-1 and TRBJ2-1; 9 bases line up with TRBD2. The trim removed 3 bases at V and 4 bases at J, leaving 4 bases unmatched. Germline V gene sequence: CDR1 MGHDK, CDR2 SYGVNS. The CDR3 is 15 amino acids. In DNA, the CDR3 is TGTGCCAGCAGTGATCCAGCGGGAGGATACAATGAGCAGTTCTTC. It codes for CASSDPAGGYNEQFF.

The rearrangement joins TRBV14 to TRBJ1-4; 7 bases fit TRBD1. Trimming at V came to 1 base and at J to 10 bases, leaving 21 bases not matched to a gene. Germline V lookup: CDR1 SGHDN, CDR2 FVKESK. The CDR3 has 19 residues. Here the CDR3 reads CASSQALQGMSLMPGKLFF. The CDR3 DNA is TGTGCCAGCAGCCAAGCTTTACAGGGGATGAGTCTTATGCCAGGAAAACTGTTTTTT. Supplemented by reference TRBV14 and TRBJ1-4, the full variable domain reads EAGVTQFPSHSVIEKGQTVTLRCDPISGHDNLYWYRRVMGKEIKFLLHFVKESKQDESGMPNNRFLAERTGGTYSTLKVQPAELEDSGVYFCASSQALQGMSLMPGKLFFGSGTQLSVL.

This chain connects TRBV7-9 to TRBJ2-7; TRBD2 agrees at 9 bases. The V and J ends lost 2 bases and 2 bases, in that order; junction bases with no gene match: 4. Per germline, CDR1 SEHNR and CDR2 FQNEAQ (reference sequence). This CDR3 contains 15 residues. Here the CDR3 reads CASSLYSGRTYEQYF. CDR3 coding DNA: TGTGCCAGCAGCTTATATAGCGGGAGAACCTACGAGCAGTACTTC. The full variable domain, its missing parts supplied by reference TRBV7-9 and TRBJ2-7, is DTGVSQNPRHKITKRGQNVTFRCDPISEHNRLYWYRQTLGQGPEFLTYFQNEAQLEKSRLLSDRFSAERPKGSFSTLEIQRTEQGDSAMYLCASSLYSGRTYEQYFGPGTRLTVT.

The chain couples TRBV19 to TRBJ2-5, with 9 bases matching TRBD1. Per the germline V gene, CDR1 is LNHDA and CDR2 is SQIVND (reference sequence). J gave up 5 bases and V 5 bases, and 12 bases lay outside the gene matches. This CDR3 is 16 amino acids long. CDR3: CASSVPGQGRRETQYF. The CDR3 DNA reads TGTGCCAGTAGTGTACCGGGACAGGGAAGACGGGAGACCCAGTACTTC.

The CDR3 nucleotides are TGTGCCAGCAGCTTAGTGGGACTAGCAGCCTACGAGCAGTACTTC. Translated: CASSLVGLAAYEQYF. The rearrangement uses TRBV7-2 and TRBJ2-7; 9 bases are shared with TRBD2. This CDR3 contains 15 residues. V lost 1 base and J lost 2; bases outside the gene matches: 3. CDR1 SGHTA and CDR2 FQGNSA come from the germline V gene.

This chain uses TRBV7-9 with TRBJ1-1, with 7 bases lining up with TRBD1. From germline, CDR1 is SEHNR and CDR2 FQNEAQ (reference sequence). Germline trimming cut 6 bases from V and 5 bases from J; bases unmatched to any gene: 9. The CDR3 is 14 residues long. For the CDR3, the DNA is TGTGCCAGCAGACAAAGACAGGGAGGTACTGAAGCTTTCTTT. As protein: CASRQRQGGTEAFF.

This chain joins TRBV9 and TRBJ2-1; D might be TRBD1 or TRBD2, each matching 6 bases. Germline CDR1 SGDLS, CDR2 YYNGEE. This CDR3 has 15 amino acids. With 1 base removed from V and 8 bases from J, the gap between germline ends came to 16 bases. The CDR3 nucleotides are TGTGCCAGCAGCGTACTAAGGGGGGCCTATGATGAGCAGTTCTTC. This codes for CASSVLRGAYDEQFF.

CDR3 residues: CASSDQAGNEKLFF. CDR3 nucleotide sequence: TGTGCCAGTAGCGACCAGGCGGGTAATGAAAAACTGTTTTTT. The chain has TRBV19 and TRBJ1-4; D is ambiguous. V was pared by 6 bases and J by 4 bases, with 12 bases between. This CDR3 region has 14 residues. CDR1 is LNHDA and CDR2 is SQIVND in the germline V gene (reference sequence). Using reference TRBV19 and TRBJ1-4 for the parts outside the CDR3, the full variable domain is DGGITQSPKYLFRKEGQNVTLSCEQNLNHDAMYWYRQDPGQGLRLIYYSQIVNDFQKGDIAEGYSVSREKKESFPLTVTSAQKNPTAFYLCASSDQAGNEKLFFGSGTQLSVL.

J is TRBJ2-5 and V is TRBV6-6; D is uncertain. Trimming stripped 6 bases from V and 1 base from J, with 12 bases between. Per the germline V gene, CDR1 is MNHNY and CDR2 is SVGAGI (reference sequence). The CDR3 consists of 14 residues. The DNA for the CDR3 is TGTGCCAGCAGGCCCCCCTCCGGCCAAGAGACCCAGTACTTC. It is translated as CASRPPSGQETQYF.

This chain joins TRBV7-7 and TRBJ1-2, with TRBD1 as a possible D gene (5 bases). This CDR3 comprises 13 residues. CDR1 and CDR2 (germline): SSHAT, FNYEAQ (reference sequence). V was cut by 11 bases and J by 3 bases, with 16 bases left in between. Written as DNA, the CDR3 is TGTGCCGTCCGATCCAGGGAACACTATGGCTACACCTTC. Protein: CAVRSREHYGYTF. The entire variable domain, with the rest obtained from reference TRBV7-7 and TRBJ1-2, is as follows: GAGVSQSPRYKVTKRGQDVTLRCDPISSHATLYWYQQALGQGPEFLTYFNYEAQPDKSGLPSDRFSAERPEGSISTLTIQRTEQRDSAMYRCAVRSREHYGYTFGSGTRLTVV.